A single sample is the source of the 17 T cell receptor beta chains below, sequenced in a study of naive and memory T cell subsets. A UMI-containing oligonucleotide was joined by 3' ligation to the TCR cDNA template. Amplification of ligated cDNA took four PCR rounds with SP2 and nested alpha and beta constant primers. Using its own MiXCR run on the 5' RACE reads, TCRdb lists one record per CDR3 protein. The data show tens of thousands of distinct CDR3 sequences, more than 6.5% seen once. These receptors were collected from a female donor in good health.

In its sample, this clonotype was seen many times. V gene TRBV30 combines with J gene TRBJ1-5, with D uncertain. CDR1 is GTSNPN, CDR2 SVGIG, per germline (reference sequence). The CDR3 extends over 15 amino acids. V lost 5 bases to trimming and J lost 1 base, with 15 bases between them. CDR3 DNA sequence: TGTGCCTGGGGTCCATCCACAACGAGCAATCAGCCCCAGCATTTT. Translated: CAWGPSTTSNQPQHF.

The CDR3 loop reads CASSFDSPTDTQYF. The CDR3 nucleotides are TGCGCCAGCAGCTTCGATTCTCCCACAGATACGCAGTATTTT. The V and J genes are TRBV5-1 and TRBJ2-3, with D hard to call. This CDR3 has 14 amino acids. V lost 2 bases and J 2 bases, leaving 9 bases between the germline ends. The germline V gene encodes CDR1 SGHRS and CDR2 YFSETQ. Full variable domain (remainder filled in from reference TRBV5-1 and TRBJ2-3): KAGVTQTPRYLIKTRGQQVTLSCSPISGHRSVSWYQQTPGQGLQFLFEYFSETQRNKGNFPGRFSGRQFSNSRSEMNVSTLELGDSALYLCASSFDSPTDTQYFGPGTRLTVL.

This clonotype occurred many times. This chain joins TRBV29-1 and TRBJ1-2; D remains unclear. This CDR3 is 11 amino acids long. Germline CDR1 SQVTM, CDR2 ANQGSEA. The germline V and J ends were trimmed by 3 bases and 4 bases, with 6 bases remaining between them. The CDR3 reads CSVESAYGYTF. The CDR3 nucleotides are TGCAGCGTTGAGTCTGCCTATGGCTACACCTTC.

This sequence joins TRBV4-1 and TRBJ2-7; the D gene is possibly TRBD1 (6 bases). The CDR3 extends over 16 amino acids. The V gene's germline CDR1 is MGHRA and CDR2 YSYEKL. The ends were cut back, 1 base at V and 1 base at J, with 14 bases in the middle. The CDR3 DNA reads TGCGCCAGCAGCCAAGTACCAATGGACAGATCCTACGAGCAGTACTTC. It encodes CASSQVPMDRSYEQYF.

There are many counts of this clonotype. The rearrangement joins TRBV6-5 to TRBJ1-2; D is unresolved. The CDR3 length is 14 residues. Looked up from germline, CDR1 is MNHEY and CDR2 is SVGAGI. V was trimmed by 0 bases and J by 4 bases, leaving 9 bases between them. CDR3 DNA: TGTGCCAGCAGTTACTCCGCCGAGGCCTATGGCTACACCTTC. It is translated as CASSYSAEAYGYTF.

The chain uses TRBV19 and TRBJ1-5; D remains ambiguous. CDR1 and CDR2 (germline): LNHDA, SQIVND (reference sequence). The germline V and J ends were trimmed by 4 bases and 0 bases, with 16 bases remaining between them. CDR3 size: 17 residues. Here the CDR3 reads CASSTPLGRYSNQPQHF. For the CDR3, the DNA is TGTGCCAGTAGTACCCCCCTAGGCCGTTATAGCAATCAGCCCCAGCATTTT.

This clonotype was counted ten times or more. The gene calls are TRBV19 and TRBJ2-1; the match to TRBD2 covers 8 bases. Unmatched junction bases numbered 9, after V lost 8 bases and J lost 0 bases. The CDR3 is 16 residues long. CDR1 LNHDA and CDR2 SQIVND come from the germline V gene (reference sequence). The DNA for the CDR3 is TGTGCCAGTGGAATTACCGGGACTAGCTCCTACAATGAGCAGTTCTTC. Translation gives CASGITGTSSYNEQFF.

The chain uses TRBV5-1 and TRBJ2-1; D is possibly TRBD1 or TRBD2 (5 bases each). The V and J ends lost 4 bases and 4 bases respectively, with 15 bases between them. The CDR3 sequence is 15 residues long. Germline CDR1 and CDR2: SGHRS and YFSETQ. The CDR3 here is CASSRDLPGYNEQFF. CDR3 bases: TGCGCCAGCAGCCGGGACCTCCCGGGGTACAATGAGCAGTTCTTC. The entire variable domain, with the rest obtained from reference TRBV5-1 and TRBJ2-1, is as follows: KAGVTQTPRYLIKTRGQQVTLSCSPISGHRSVSWYQQTPGQGLQFLFEYFSETQRNKGNFPGRFSGRQFSNSRSEMNVSTLELGDSALYLCASSRDLPGYNEQFFGPGTRLTVL.

This clonotype was seen only a few times. CDR3 nucleotides: TGTGCCAGTAGTATTCTAGCGGGAGACAACAATGAGCAGTTCTTC. Its translation: CASSILAGDNNEQFF. V is TRBV19 and J is TRBJ2-1, with 10 bases fitting TRBD2. This CDR3 spans 15 amino acids. The germline V gene encodes CDR1 LNHDA and CDR2 SQIVND (reference sequence). V lost 3 bases and J lost 5; bases outside the gene matches: 4.

This clonotype came up a few times. The chain carries TRBV19 and TRBJ2-2, with 8 positions matching TRBD1. From germline, CDR1 is LNHDA and CDR2 SQIVND (reference sequence). The trim removed 5 bases at V and 4 bases at J, leaving 18 bases unmatched. The length of the CDR3 is 19 residues. The chain's CDR3 is CASSHFRQGLGAGTGELFF. The CDR3, as DNA: TGTGCCAGTAGTCATTTTAGACAGGGGCTCGGGGCCGGCACCGGGGAGCTGTTTTTT.

The chain uses TRBV10-3 and TRBJ2-7, with TRBD1 matching 7 bases. CDR1 ENHRY and CDR2 SYGVKD come from the germline V gene. After removal of 6 bases from V and 5 bases from J, the junction contained 1 base not matched to a gene. The CDR3 is made up of 11 amino acids. CDR3 protein: CAIRQGNEQYF. CDR3 in DNA: TGTGCCATCAGACAGGGGAACGAGCAGTACTTC.

There are a few counts of this clonotype. The V call is TRBV12-5, the J call TRBJ2-2; 9 bases match TRBD1. Losses at the gene ends were 7 bases for V and 6 bases for J; bases not matched to a gene: 9. From germline, CDR1 is LGHNT and CDR2 FRNRAP. The CDR3 contains 15 residues. DNA for the CDR3: TGTGCTAGTGCCATCGGGACAGGGTGGTCCGGGGAGCTGTTTTTT. It specifies CASAIGTGWSGELFF.

This clonotype was observed many times. The chain couples TRBV5-1 to TRBJ1-4; D might be TRBD1 (5 bases). V dropped 5 bases and J dropped 0 bases, with 11 bases sitting between them. This CDR3 is built from 15 residues. Germline V lookup: CDR1 SGHRS, CDR2 YFSETQ. The chain's CDR3 is CASRTSTATNEKLFF. DNA of the CDR3: TGCGCCAGCAGAACTTCGACAGCAACTAATGAAAAACTGTTTTTT.

The CDR3 DNA reads as TGTGCCAGCATCTTCAGATTGGGGCATGGCGAGCAGTACTTC. Translating gives CASIFRLGHGEQYF. The rearrangement uses TRBV28 and TRBJ2-7, with D tentatively TRBD1 (5 bases). Germline V gives CDR1 MDHEN, CDR2 SYDVKM. The CDR3 has 14 residues. V was pared by 7 bases and J by 6 bases, with 19 bases between.

This clonotype was seen more than once but under ten times. This sequence joins TRBV12-3 or TRBV12-4 and TRBJ2-7, with 12 positions matching TRBD1. This CDR3 is 14 amino acids long. The V gene end was trimmed by 7 bases and the J gene end by 7 bases; junction bases not matched to a gene: 8. The DNA for the CDR3 is TGTGCCAGCAAGAGGGACAGGGGGCTTGGGGAGCAGTACTTC. It yields the protein CASKRDRGLGEQYF.

V and J are TRBV5-5 and TRBJ2-7; TRBD2 agrees at 14 bases. Germline lookup yields CDR1 SGHKS and CDR2 YYEKEE (reference sequence). V lost 0 bases to trimming and J lost 1 base; unmatched junction nucleotides: 3. This CDR3 is built from 17 residues. CDR3 sequence reads: CASSLGLAGGPSYEQYF. CDR3 DNA: TGTGCCAGCAGCTTGGGACTAGCGGGAGGGCCTTCCTACGAGCAGTACTTC.

The CDR3: CASSLATSGRGPYNEQFF. CDR3 DNA sequence: TGTGCCAGCAGCTTAGCGACCAGCGGGCGGGGGCCCTACAATGAGCAGTTCTTC. This chain uses TRBV7-2 with TRBJ2-1; maybe TRBD2 (7 bases). The germline V gene has CDR1 SGHTA and CDR2 FQGNSA. Trimming cost V 0 bases and J 2 bases, with 17 bases left between them. The CDR3 has 18 amino acids.